Presented here are 25 T cell receptor beta chains from one specimen sequenced in a study of T cells in Graves' hyperthyroidism and ophthalmopathy. Amplification yielded TCR beta CDR3 regions, with RNA transcripts as the source. TCR CDR3 underwent first-round RT-PCR with the HTBI primer set. TCRdb processed the multiplex PCR reads anew with MiXCR; each CDR3 protein has one entry. Altogether approximately 640,000 distinct CDR3 sequences are present, roughly 46% being singletons, with the ten largest covering more than 7%. What was sequenced was peripheral blood or thyroid tissue (not recorded which). The receptors were gathered from an adult man with Graves' disease, either hyperthyroidism or ophthalmopathy (not recorded which).

The J gene is TRBJ2-7, the V gene TRBV28; no clear D. The CDR3 totals 15 residues. The germline V gene encodes CDR1 MDHEN and CDR2 SYDVKM. With 1 base removed from V and 2 bases from J, the gap between germline ends came to 12 bases. The CDR3 protein is CASSLSPGPPYEQYF. The CDR3 DNA follows: TGTGCCAGCAGTTTATCCCCAGGCCCCCCCTACGAGCAGTACTTC.

This clonotype was seen ten or more times. This rearrangement joins TRBV10-3 to TRBJ1-1; D unclear. Germline CDR1 ENHRY, CDR2 SYGVKD. The CDR3 is made up of 13 amino acids. The V gene lost 4 bases and the J gene lost 5 bases, with 11 bases spanning the gap. The CDR3, as DNA: TGTGCCATCAGTGTGACGGCTGGAACTGAAGCTTTCTTT. It encodes CAISVTAGTEAFF.

Comments on this clonotype: One base away lies a much larger clone, so this may be a sequencing read error. The CDR3 region is CASSLDRLANVLTF. The CDR3 DNA follows: TGTGCCAGCAGCTTAGACAGGTTGGCCAACGTCCTGACTTTC. The V call is TRBV5-6, the J call TRBJ2-6; D is possibly TRBD1 (6 bases). Looked up from germline, CDR1 is SGHDT and CDR2 is YYEEEE. Trimming cost V 2 bases and J 6 bases, with 9 bases left between them. The CDR3 sequence is 14 residues long. Looking up the rest from reference TRBV5-6 and TRBJ2-6 gives the full variable domain: DAGVTQSPTHLIKTRGQQVTLRCSPKSGHDTVSWYQQALGQGPQFIFQYYEEEERQRGNFPDRFSGHQFPNYSSELNVNALLLGDSALYLCASSLDRLANVLTFGAGSRLTVL.

The gene calls are TRBV2 and TRBJ1-3, with a tentative D call TRBD1 (5 bases). Trimming cost V 3 bases and J 7 bases, with 13 bases left between them. CDR3 length equals 14 residues. Germline V lookup: CDR1 SNHLY, CDR2 FYNNEI. The CDR3 nucleotides are TGTGCCAGCAGTGACGAGACGGGGGTGAACACCATATATTTT. Amino acids: CASSDETGVNTIYF.

The V call is TRBV29-1, the J call TRBJ2-2; possibly TRBD2 for D (7 bases). Germline loops: CDR1 SQVTM, CDR2 ANQGSEA. This CDR3 has 13 amino acids. The V end lost 4 bases, the J end lost 7 bases, and 13 bases lay between the germline ends. CDR3 coding DNA: TGCAGCGTTGGGGGGGGCGACGGCGGGGAGCTGTTTTTT. Translating gives CSVGGGDGGELFF.

The rearrangement joins TRBV19 to TRBJ2-7, with a tentative D call TRBD2 (5 bases). The V gene lost 5 bases and the J gene lost 4 bases, with 18 bases spanning the gap. The CDR3 contains 15 residues. Germline V gene data show CDR1 as LNHDA and CDR2 as SQIVND (reference sequence). In nucleotides, the CDR3 is TGTGCCAGTAGTCGTTTATCCACGGGGTCGTACGAGCAGTACTTC. This encodes CASSRLSTGSYEQYF.

V is TRBV7-8 and J is TRBJ1-1; D possibly corresponds to TRBD1 (6 bases). This CDR3 is 14 amino acids long. V lost 5 bases and J 7 bases, leaving 17 bases between the germline ends. Germline assignment: CDR1 SGHVS and CDR2 FQNEAQ. The CDR3 loop is CASSVSGQQNEAFF. CDR3 bases: TGTGCCAGCAGCGTAAGCGGACAGCAAAATGAAGCTTTCTTT. The whole variable domain, remainder taken from reference TRBV7-8 and TRBJ1-1, is GAGVSQSPRYKVAKRGQDVALRCDPISGHVSLFWYQQALGQGPEFLTYFQNEAQLDKSGLPSDRFFAERPEGSVSTLKIQRTQQEDSAVYLCASSVSGQQNEAFFGQGTRLTVV.

V is TRBV7-9 and J is TRBJ1-5; 10 bases align to TRBD1. Germline V gene lookup returns CDR1 SEHNR and CDR2 FQNEAQ (reference sequence). J lost 5 bases, V lost 5 bases, and 6 bases had no gene match. CDR3 length equals 15 residues. For the CDR3, the DNA is TGTGCCAGCAGCCAGGGACAGGGGATGGATCAGCCCCAGCATTTT. Residues: CASSQGQGMDQPQHF.

The rearrangement uses TRBV24-1 and TRBJ1-2, with 9 bases that match TRBD1. J gave up 3 bases and V 6 bases, and 4 bases lay outside the gene matches. The germline V gene encodes CDR1 KGHDR and CDR2 SFDVKD. The CDR3 consists of 14 residues. CDR3 DNA: TGTGCCACCAGTTCGGGGACAGGGTACTATGGCTACACCTTC. It yields the protein CATSSGTGYYGYTF.

The rearrangement links TRBV10-3 to TRBJ2-2; possibly TRBD2 for D (6 bases). Germline values: CDR1 ENHRY, CDR2 SYGVKD. V was cut by 6 bases and J by 2 bases, with 13 bases left in between. The CDR3 length is 15 residues. CDR3 loop: CAISFSGLNTGELFF. The CDR3 DNA sequence: TGTGCCATCAGCTTTAGCGGACTTAACACCGGGGAGCTGTTTTTT.

The sample holds a few counts of this clonotype. This chain connects TRBV6-5 to TRBJ1-3; tentative D call: TRBD1 (5 bases). CDR3 length: 13 amino acids. With 7 bases removed from V and 5 bases from J, the gap between germline ends came to 12 bases. Germline V gene data show CDR1 as MNHEY and CDR2 as SVGAGI. CDR3 nucleotide sequence: TGTGCCAGCACGGACACCACCCGAAACACCATATATTTT. It codes for CASTDTTRNTIYF.

The rearrangement uses TRBV9 and TRBJ1-5; D might be TRBD1 (5 bases). Trimming pared 5 bases from V and 0 bases from J, leaving 15 bases between. The germline V gene has CDR1 SGDLS and CDR2 YYNGEE. CDR3 length equals 16 residues. CDR3 nucleotide sequence: TGTGCCAGCAGTTACCCCACAGGAGATAGCAATCAGCCCCAGCATTTT. Translated: CASSYPTGDSNQPQHF.

This clonotype was recorded a few times. The gene calls are TRBV24-1 and TRBJ1-1; the match to TRBD1 covers 9 bases. The CDR3 covers 15 residues. Germline CDR1 is KGHDR and CDR2 is SFDVKD. V dropped 7 bases and J dropped 5; count of bases not matched to a gene: 10. The CDR3 is CATRQGALGRTEAFF. CDR3 nucleotide sequence: TGTGCCACCAGACAGGGGGCTTTGGGAAGAACTGAAGCTTTCTTT.

The chain uses TRBV6-5 and TRBJ2-2; a weak D match, TRBD1 (5 bases). The germline gives CDR1 MNHEY, CDR2 SVGAGI. The CDR3 runs to 15 residues. V was shortened by 10 bases and J by 0 bases, with 15 bases between the two germline ends. The CDR3 loop reads CATKGQRPNTGELFF. The CDR3 DNA sequence: TGTGCCACCAAGGGGCAAAGACCGAACACCGGGGAGCTGTTTTTT.

A few counts support this clonotype. This chain connects TRBV20-1 to TRBJ2-5, with 11 bases aligning to TRBD1. CDR3 length: 14 amino acids. Germline loops: CDR1 DFQATT, CDR2 SNEGSKA (reference sequence). Trimming at V came to 6 bases and at J to 5 bases, leaving 8 bases not matched to a gene. CDR3 DNA: TGCAGTGCGGGACAGGGGGGCTTTCTCGAGACCCAGTACTTC. As protein: CSAGQGGFLETQYF.

The genes are TRBV29-1 and TRBJ1-2; 11 bases match TRBD1. The germline gives CDR1 SQVTM, CDR2 ANQGSEA. CDR3 length: 14 amino acids. J was trimmed by 4 bases and V by 7 bases; bases with no gene match: 8. CDR3 DNA sequence: TGCAGCGGTGGGACAGGGGGACAGACCTATGGCTACACCTTC. This codes for CSGGTGGQTYGYTF. The full variable domain, in which reference TRBV29-1 and TRBJ1-2 provide the parts outside the CDR3, is SAVISQKPSRDICQRGTSLTIQCQVDSQVTMMFWYRQQPGQSLTLIATANQGSEATYESGFVIDKFPISRPNLTFSTLTVSNMSPEDSSIYLCSGGTGGQTYGYTFGSGTRLTVV.

The V call is TRBV4-1, the J call TRBJ2-7, with 9 bases aligning to TRBD1. V was clipped by 2 bases and J by 5 bases; unmatched bases: 7. The CDR3 has 15 amino acids. Per germline, CDR1 MGHRA and CDR2 YSYEKL. CDR3 coding DNA: TGCGCCAGCAGCCAACTCGGGACAGGGTTGAACGAGCAGTACTTC. Protein: CASSQLGTGLNEQYF.

This clonotype was seen once. This sequence joins TRBV7-8 and TRBJ1-6; 7 nucleotides line up with TRBD1. Germline loops: CDR1 SGHVS, CDR2 FQNEAQ. This CDR3 region has 16 residues. V was pared by 7 bases and J by 13 bases, with 19 bases of the junction left unmatched. The CDR3 is CASTQYRGQNVLPLHF. DNA of the CDR3: TGTGCCAGCACCCAATACAGGGGCCAGAATGTTTTGCCCCTCCACTTT.

The chain carries TRBV10-3 and TRBJ2-7, with no clear D. The CDR3 totals 13 residues. V shed 3 bases and J shed 6 bases, with 12 bases lying between them. CDR1 ENHRY and CDR2 SYGVKD come from the germline V gene. CDR3 protein: CAISDTVWGEQYF. The CDR3 DNA follows: TGTGCCATCAGTGATACCGTCTGGGGCGAGCAGTACTTC.

The CDR3 region is CASSLRTGHYNSPLHF. CDR3 DNA sequence: TGTGCCAGCAGCTTGCGGACAGGACACTATAATTCACCCCTCCACTTT. The chain joins TRBV25-1 to TRBJ1-6, with 7 bases lining up with TRBD1. CDR1 is MGHDK and CDR2 is SYGVNS in the germline V gene. CDR3 size: 16 residues. The trim removed 6 bases at V and 3 bases at J, leaving 8 bases unmatched.

This clonotype has a handful of counts. The V call is TRBV6-6, the J call TRBJ1-4; TRBD1 matches 8 bases. This CDR3 has 14 amino acids. Trimming at V came to 5 bases and at J to 7 bases, leaving 6 bases not matched to a gene. From germline, CDR1 is MNHNY and CDR2 SVGAGI (reference sequence). The CDR3, as DNA: TGTGCCAGCAGTGACAGGGGCGGAAGTGAAAAACTGTTTTTT. Translated, it gives CASSDRGGSEKLFF.

This chain links TRBV15 with TRBJ2-5, with 7 positions matching TRBD1. Looked up from germline, CDR1 is LNHNV and CDR2 is YYDKDF (reference sequence). The CDR3 is made up of 14 amino acids. J lost 5 bases, V lost 1 base, and 4 bases had no gene match. CDR3 amino acids: CATSRAVQGETQYF. In nucleotides, the CDR3 is TGTGCCACCAGCAGAGCTGTACAGGGGGAGACCCAGTACTTC.

With regard to this clonotype: An end of the junction does not agree with germline; a read error may underlie this. This chain uses TRBV20-1 with TRBJ1-5; D remains unclear. This CDR3 region has 12 residues. The germline gives CDR1 DFQATT, CDR2 SNEGSKA (reference sequence). The CDR3 is CSARDSGRSCFF. CDR3 nucleotides: TGCAGTGCTAGAGATTCCGGGAGATCTTGTTTTTTT.

The chain's CDR3 is CASSPKRQDHTEAFF. The CDR3 coding sequence is TGTGCCAGCTCACCGAAGAGACAGGACCACACTGAAGCTTTCTTT. The rearrangement links TRBV14 to TRBJ1-1; tentatively, D is TRBD1 (6 bases). This CDR3 is 15 amino acids long. Trimming took off 8 bases at V and 3 bases at J, with 19 bases between the two ends. CDR1 SGHDN and CDR2 FVKESK come from the germline V gene.

This sequence joins TRBV7-8 and TRBJ1-1; tentative D call: TRBD1 (5 bases). The V end lost 7 bases, the J end lost 3 bases, and 15 bases lay between the germline ends. Germline-derived CDR1 and CDR2 are SGHVS and FQNEAQ. The CDR3 is made up of 14 amino acids. DNA for the CDR3: TGTGCCAGCACCCTCGGGGGTTGGGACACTGAAGCTTTCTTT. Amino acids: CASTLGGWDTEAFF.